These T cell receptor beta chains were read from a single sample in a study of T cell changes during pregnancy in multiple sclerosis. The repertoire was sequenced with immunoSEQ multiplex PCR; TCRdb's copy has only in-frame clones and lacks some. The sample records 20,000 or so clones, 70% to 90% being singletons. Here the sequenced sample was CD8+ T cells from peripheral blood mononuclear cells, taken in the third trimester of pregnancy. These receptors originate from a female donor in good health, enrolled as a control in a pregnancy study. The CDR3 runs from the conserved cysteine through the conserved F or W. The order of the fields is J gene, V gene, CDR3 protein.

TRBJ1-3	TRBV5-1	CASSGDRTIYF
TRBJ2-2	TRBV7-9	CASSLGYGGQGTGTGELFF
TRBJ1-2	TRBV7-9	CASSTGTGSDYGYTF
TRBJ2-5	TRBV14	CASSQQRDVKTQYF
TRBJ1-3	TRBV30	CAWMDGINTIYF
TRBJ2-7	TRBV11-2	CASSLARSYEQYF
TRBJ2-3	TRBV14	CASSPQGQGGPDTQYF
TRBJ2-5	TRBV19	CASSIGGETQYF
TRBJ2-2	TRBV4-3	CASSQDQGAYNTGELFF
TRBJ1-2	TRBV21-1	CASSNVTGQGPYGYTF
TRBJ2-7	TRBV6-5	CASRYRGKPHEQYF
TRBJ1-1	TRBV4-2	CASSQGGDREEAFF
NA	TRBV2	CASSVYEQYF
TRBJ1-5	TRBV27	CASSLGGWDQPQHF
TRBJ2-5	TRBV19	CASSISTNQETQYF